This entry lists 25 T cell receptor beta chains sequenced from one sample in a study of Ad26.COV2.S vaccination and SARS-CoV-2 variants (dated by TCRdb to the early 2020s). Libraries came from the immunoSEQ multiplex PCR assay. The immuneACCESS repertoire file appears here via TCRdb, limited to in-frame rearrangements. These files lack a portion of the clones; in checked studies, under half of the deficit traces to unresolved V genes, and the cause of the others is not known. The sample contains some 240,000 clones, roughly nine tenths of them found a single time. The ten largest clones represent approximately 3% of the sample. Reading the label with the study, this specimen's treatment or condition is: about 20 received Ad26.COV2.S at low or high dose, single or two shots; several received placebo; per-sample allocation not given. Repertoires of vaccine and placebo recipients were sequenced from samples collected on day 63 after the first injection.

Sequencing used peripheral blood, obtained in a trial of Ad26.COV2.S vaccine versus placebo. The origin of the receptors is a person between 18 and 65 years old who received the Ad26.COV2.S COVID-19 vaccine or a placebo.

V usage is TRBV6-1 and J usage is TRBJ2-5; D not certain. Trimming removed 1 base from V and 2 bases from J, with 11 bases in between. CDR1 and CDR2 from the germline V gene are MNHNS and SASEGT. The CDR3 extends over 15 amino acids. CDR3: CASSEGLRAQETQYF. The CDR3 coding sequence is TGTGCCAGCAGTGAAGGGTTACGAGCGCAAGAGACCCAGTACTTC.

The chain links TRBV4-1 to TRBJ1-5; possible D gene TRBD1, 5 bases. From germline, CDR1 is MGHRA and CDR2 YSYEKL. V gave up 4 bases and J gave up 3 bases, with 10 bases separating them. The CDR3 spans 14 residues. The CDR3 sequence: CASSPGPSNQPQHF. The CDR3 nucleotides are TGCGCCAGCAGCCCGGGACCATCCAATCAGCCCCAGCATTTT.

The CDR3 sequence: CASSLRLGHEQYF. The CDR3 DNA is TGTGCCAGCAGCTTAAGGCTGGGCCACGAGCAGTACTTC. V usage is TRBV7-2 and J usage is TRBJ2-7; unclear D gene. Trimming left V 2 bases short and J 5 bases short, with 10 bases between. This CDR3 region has 13 residues. Germline V gives CDR1 SGHTA, CDR2 FQGNSA. Based on the CDR3 plus reference TRBV7-2 and TRBJ2-7, the full variable domain is GAGVSQSPSNKVTEKGKDVELRCDPISGHTALYWYRQSLGQGLEFLIYFQGNSAPDKSGLPSDRFSAERTGGSVSTLTIQRTQQEDSAVYLCASSLRLGHEQYFGPGTRLTVT.

The sample holds a few counts of this clone. The chain employs TRBV6-5 and TRBJ2-1; 9 bases fit TRBD2. This CDR3 has 14 residues. With 6 bases clipped from V and 8 bases from J, the junction kept 8 bases outside the gene matches. Per germline, CDR1 MNHEY and CDR2 SVGAGI. The CDR3 sequence is CASRDFSGSDEQFF. In DNA form, the CDR3 reads TGTGCCAGCAGGGATTTTAGCGGGAGCGATGAGCAGTTCTTC.

The chain recombines TRBV20-1 with TRBJ1-1; D gene uncertain. CDR3 length: 11 residues. Trimming stripped 6 bases from V and 5 bases from J, with 10 bases between. The germline gives CDR1 DFQATT, CDR2 SNEGSKA (reference sequence). The CDR3 DNA is TGCAGTGCCCTCAGTATGACTGAAGCTTTCTTT. It translates to CSALSMTEAFF.

The chain links TRBV20-1 to TRBJ1-1; D ambiguous. The CDR3 is made up of 10 amino acids. Trimming took 7 bases from V and 5 from J, leaving 8 bases between them. CDR1 DFQATT and CDR2 SNEGSKA come from the germline V gene (reference sequence). The CDR3 coding sequence is TGCAGTGTCCGCCGAACTGAAGCTTTCTTT. This translates into CSVRRTEAFF.

The chain employs TRBV27 and TRBJ2-1; 10 nucleotides align to TRBD2. The CDR3 covers 12 residues. V shed 5 bases, J shed 12 bases, and the junction held 4 bases outside the gene matches. The germline CDR1 and CDR2 sequences are MNHEY and SMNVEV (reference sequence). The CDR3 sequence: CASSLAGVGQFF. The CDR3 DNA is TGTGCCAGCAGTCTAGCGGGAGTCGGGCAGTTCTTC.

This clone was seen a single time. The gene calls are TRBV6-5 and TRBJ1-1; D is possibly TRBD1 (5 bases). Trimming removed 8 bases from V and 1 base from J, with 14 bases in between. The CDR3 totals 14 residues. CDR1 is MNHEY and CDR2 is SVGAGI in the germline V gene. CDR3 sequence (DNA): TGTGCCAGCTCGCTCTCAAGGGGGAACACTGAAGCTTTCTTT. As protein: CASSLSRGNTEAFF.

The V call is TRBV2, the J call TRBJ2-5; D possibly uses TRBD1 or TRBD2 (5 bases each). The CDR3 has 17 amino acids. Looked up from germline, CDR1 is SNHLY and CDR2 is FYNNEI. The V end was cut by 0 bases, the J end by 4 bases, with 18 bases between. CDR3 DNA: TGTGCCAGCAGTGAAGCGCTCTGGGACCCAGCCAGAGAGACCCAGTACTTC. This codes for CASSEALWDPARETQYF.

The V call is TRBV3-1 (or the pseudogene TRBV3-2), the J call TRBJ2-1, with D perhaps given as TRBD1 or TRBD2 (6 bases each). Looked up from germline, CDR1 is LGHDT and CDR2 is YNNKEL (reference sequence). V lost 1 base and J lost 3, with 10 bases in between. This CDR3 contains 15 residues. CDR3 sequence: CASSQGGAIYNEQFF. CDR3 nucleotides: TGTGCCAGCAGCCAAGGGGGGGCGATCTACAATGAGCAGTTCTTC.

Only one count was recorded for this clone. J is TRBJ1-1 and V is TRBV7-8; TRBD1 matches at 9 bases. Germline loops: CDR1 SGHVS, CDR2 FQNEAQ. Trimming at V came to 4 bases and at J to 1 base, leaving 4 bases not matched to a gene. The CDR3 runs to 15 residues. CDR3 sequence (DNA): TGTGCCAGCAGCTGGAGGGACAGGGCGAACACTGAAGCTTTCTTT. Amino acid sequence: CASSWRDRANTEAFF.

Here the CDR3 reads CASSLSGTKTEAFF. CDR3 bases: TGTGCCAGTAGTTTATCCGGGACTAAAACTGAAGCTTTCTTT. The chain recombines TRBV19 with TRBJ1-1; D might be TRBD1 (5 bases). Germline-derived CDR1 and CDR2 are LNHDA and SQIVND (reference sequence). This CDR3 region has 14 residues. Trimming removed 5 bases at V and 5 bases at J, with 15 bases between. Full variable domain (rest looked up from reference TRBV19 and TRBJ1-1): DGGITQSPKYLFRKEGQNVTLSCEQNLNHDAMYWYRQDPGQGLRLIYYSQIVNDFQKGDIAEGYSVSREKKESFPLTVTSAQKNPTAFYLCASSLSGTKTEAFFGQGTRLTVV.

V and J are TRBV11-2 and TRBJ2-1, with 7 bases matching TRBD2. With V trimmed by 2 bases and J by 6 bases, 7 bases remained unmatched. The CDR3 has 15 amino acids. Germline assignment: CDR1 SGHAT and CDR2 FQNNGV. The CDR3 bases are TGTGCCAGCAGCTTATACGCGGGAGAGGGCAATGAGCAGTTCTTC. This gives the protein CASSLYAGEGNEQFF.

V is TRBV7-8 and J is TRBJ2-1, with 13 bases that match TRBD2. This CDR3 is built from 15 residues. Germline CDR1 is SGHVS and CDR2 is FQNEAQ. Germline trimming cut 5 bases from V and 9 bases from J; bases unmatched to any gene: 7. CDR3 in DNA: TGTGCCAGCAGCCCTGGACTAGCGGGGGTTTTTGAGCAGTTCTTC. Translated, it gives CASSPGLAGVFEQFF.

The chain uses TRBV30 and TRBJ2-5, with D maybe TRBD1 (6 bases). There are 13 residues in the CDR3. The V gene lost 1 base and the J gene lost 4 bases, with 10 bases spanning the gap. Germline V gene lookup returns CDR1 GTSNPN and CDR2 SVGIG (reference sequence). The CDR3 sequence is CAWSEARGETQYF. The DNA of the CDR3 is TGTGCCTGGAGTGAGGCCAGGGGAGAGACCCAGTACTTC.

Comments on this clone: Other DNA sequences of this sample code for an identical CDR3. In nucleotides, the CDR3 is TGTGCCAGCAGTGAACAAGGTTATGGCTACACCTTC. Encoded protein: CASSEQGYGYTF. This sequence joins TRBV25-1 and TRBJ1-2, with D unresolved. The V and J ends lost 2 bases and 5 bases respectively, with 6 bases between them. CDR3 length: 12 residues. CDR1 and CDR2 (germline): MGHDK, SYGVNS.

The J gene is TRBJ2-7, the V gene TRBV3-1 (or the pseudogene TRBV3-2); possible D gene TRBD1, 5 bases. The germline gives CDR1 LGHDT, CDR2 YNNKEL (reference sequence). Deletions cut 7 bases from V and 5 bases from J, with 9 bases between. The CDR3 contains 11 residues. CDR3 sequence: CASKGVHEQYF. In nucleotides, the CDR3 is TGTGCCAGCAAAGGGGTTCACGAGCAGTACTTC.

V usage is TRBV5-8 and J usage is TRBJ2-5; either TRBD1 or TRBD2 may fit D (5 bases each). The CDR3 contains 16 residues. V dropped 4 bases and J dropped 5 bases, with 21 bases sitting between them. The germline V gene encodes CDR1 SGHTS and CDR2 YDEGEE. CDR3 protein: CASSRRWGTSGETQYF. In nucleotides, the CDR3 is TGTGCCAGCAGCCGGCGGTGGGGGACGAGTGGGGAGACCCAGTACTTC.

The J gene is TRBJ1-2, the V gene TRBV27; 10 bases line up with TRBD1. The CDR3 spans 15 residues. V lost 5 bases, J lost 6 bases, and 9 bases stayed unmatched. Germline V gene lookup returns CDR1 MNHEY and CDR2 SMNVEV (reference sequence). The CDR3 coding sequence is TGTGCCAGCAGTCGCCTCAGACAGGGGGCACATGGCTACACCTTC. It yields the protein CASSRLRQGAHGYTF.

V gene TRBV5-4 combines with J gene TRBJ2-1, with unresolved D. Germline V gene lookup returns CDR1 SGHNT and CDR2 YYREEE (reference sequence). V lost 2 bases to trimming and J lost 0 bases, with 9 bases between them. The CDR3 has 15 amino acids. CDR3 coding DNA: TGTGCCAGCAGCTTTGCCCGAAACTCCTACAATGAGCAGTTCTTC. This codes for CASSFARNSYNEQFF.

This chain joins TRBV12-5 and TRBJ2-3; either TRBD1 or TRBD2 may supply D (6 bases each). Germline V CDR1 and CDR2: LGHNT, FRNRAP. The CDR3 runs 17 residues. V was cut by 1 base and J by 4 bases, with 18 bases left in between. In nucleotides, the CDR3 is TGTGCTAGTGGTTTGGGGAGAGGGGGAGGTAGGGCAGATACGCAGTATTTT. This gives the protein CASGLGRGGGRADTQYF.

The genes are TRBV19 and TRBJ1-2, with 7 bases aligning to TRBD1. CDR3 length: 14 amino acids. After removal of 5 bases from V and 7 bases from J, the junction contained 10 bases not matched to a gene. The germline V gene has CDR1 LNHDA and CDR2 SQIVND (reference sequence). CDR3 residues: CASSPTGVSSGYTF. As DNA, the CDR3 is TGTGCCAGTAGTCCAACAGGGGTGTCCTCTGGCTACACCTTC.

The CDR3 coding sequence is TGTGCCAGCAGCCTCACGGACATCGCTATTTACGAGCAGTACTTC. This gives the protein CASSLTDIAIYEQYF. The V call is TRBV6-2 or TRBV6-3, the J call TRBJ2-7; D possibly corresponds to TRBD1 (5 bases). V was trimmed by 6 bases and J by 4 bases, leaving 19 bases between them. Germline V gives CDR1 MNHEY, CDR2 SVGEGT. CDR3 length: 15 amino acids.

J is TRBJ2-7 and V is TRBV18; the match to TRBD1 covers 8 bases. Germline V gene sequence: CDR1 KGHSH, CDR2 LQKENI. Trimming cost V 4 bases and J 7 bases; bases outside gene matches: 6. The CDR3 sequence is 13 residues long. The CDR3 loop reads CASSQQGAGEQYV. CDR3 nucleotide sequence: TGTGCCAGCTCACAGCAGGGGGCGGGGGAGCAGTACGTC.

The V gene is TRBV7-9, the J gene TRBJ2-3, with D perhaps being TRBD1 or TRBD2 (6 bases each). The CDR3 extends over 15 amino acids. Germline loops: CDR1 SEHNR, CDR2 FQNEAQ (reference sequence). Trimming stripped 2 bases from V and 5 bases from J, with 14 bases between. In DNA form, the CDR3 reads TGTGCCAGCAGCTTAAGAGGGGGGCCTAGAGATACGCAGTATTTT. It translates to CASSLRGGPRDTQYF. The variable domain in full, with the rest retrieved from reference TRBV7-9 and TRBJ2-3, is DTGVSQNPRHKITKRGQNVTFRCDPISEHNRLYWYRQTLGQGPEFLTYFQNEAQLEKSRLLSDRFSAERPKGSFSTLEIQRTEQGDSAMYLCASSLRGGPRDTQYFGPGTRLTVL.